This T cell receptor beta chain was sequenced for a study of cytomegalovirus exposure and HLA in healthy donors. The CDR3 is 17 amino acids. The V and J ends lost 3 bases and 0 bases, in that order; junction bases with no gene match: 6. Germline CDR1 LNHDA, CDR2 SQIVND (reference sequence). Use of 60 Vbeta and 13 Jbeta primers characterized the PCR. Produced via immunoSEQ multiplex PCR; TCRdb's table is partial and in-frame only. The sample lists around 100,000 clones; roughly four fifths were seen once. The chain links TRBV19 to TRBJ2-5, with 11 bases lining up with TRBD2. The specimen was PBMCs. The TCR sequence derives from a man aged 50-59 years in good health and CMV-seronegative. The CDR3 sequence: CASSMGTSGMYQETQYF. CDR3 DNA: TGTGCCAGTAGTATGGGGACTAGCGGAATGTACCAAGAGACCCAGTACTTC.